The 17 T cell receptor beta chains below come from one sample, sequenced in a study of persistence of HIV-infected CD4 T cells (dated by TCRdb to about 2020). The treatment or condition label, as the study defines it: suppressive antiretroviral therapy. Lysates of CMV-infected fibroblasts were used at about 10 ug/mL for cell stimulation. Nonresponding CD40L-negative CD69-negative CD45RO-high memory CD4+ T cells were sorted as memory populations depleted of antigen-responding cells. TCRbeta repertoires were sequenced from genomic DNA with the immunoSEQ hsTCRB assay version 4 in survey mode. What TCRdb holds here is the immuneACCESS table cut down to in-frame rearrangements. Part of the clones is not present; checked against another copy, under half of the missing clones reflect an unresolved V gene, and the others are unexplained. The sample includes some 28,000 clones, with roughly 78% observed a single time. Around 4.6% of the sample is taken by the ten largest.

Antigens of these TCRs are unknown. The sample consisted of CD4+ T cells sorted from PBMCs after approximately 19-hour stimulation, taken from a patient who received antiretroviral therapy. Taken with the paper, the label for cell subset or site translates to: CD40L-CD69- CD45RO-high memory CD4 T cells not responding to CMV lysate. These receptors all come from an adult man with HIV who was CMV-seropositive.

V usage is TRBV6-1 and J usage is TRBJ1-5, with D maybe TRBD1 (6 bases). Trimming cost V 0 bases and J 2 bases, with 14 bases left between them. The CDR3 extends over 17 amino acids. The V gene's germline CDR1 is MNHNS and CDR2 SASEGT. CDR3 amino acids: CASSEALGGLGNQPQHF. DNA for the CDR3: TGTGCCAGCAGTGAAGCGTTGGGGGGGCTGGGCAATCAGCCCCAGCATTTT.

The chain has TRBV2 and TRBJ2-3; 10 bases fit TRBD1. The CDR3 consists of 14 residues. With 6 bases clipped from V and 5 bases from J, the junction kept 5 bases outside the gene matches. From germline, CDR1 is SNHLY and CDR2 FYNNEI. CDR3 sequence (DNA): TGTGCCAGCAGGAGGACAGGGGGGATAGATACGCAGTATTTT. It is translated as CASRRTGGIDTQYF.

The table lists this clone with a few counts. The junction and the germline gene differ at one end; a read error may be behind it. This chain uses TRBV6-5 with TRBJ2-2; D may correspond to TRBD1 or TRBD2 (5 bases each). CDR1 and CDR2 (germline): MNHEY, SVGAGI. The CDR3 extends over 12 amino acids. The CDR3 nucleotides are TGTGCCACCAGTCGGGGCGACCGGGAGCTGTTTTTT. It codes for CATSRGDRELFF.

The chain uses TRBV7-8 and TRBJ2-3; D is uncertain. Germline CDR1 reads SGHVS; CDR2 reads FQNEAQ. V shed 0 bases and J shed 6 bases, with 7 bases lying between them. There are 13 residues in the CDR3. The DNA of the CDR3 is TGTGCCAGCAGCTTAGCAGTACCCGATACGCAGTATTTT. Translated: CASSLAVPDTQYF.

The DNA of the CDR3 is TGCGCCAGCAGCCAAGGGGTAGACAGCACCTATGGCTACACCTTC. It yields the protein CASSQGVDSTYGYTF. The chain carries TRBV5-1 and TRBJ1-2; TRBD1 is a possible D gene (5 bases). Trimming took off 4 bases at V and 4 bases at J, with 17 bases between the two ends. This CDR3 region has 15 residues. Germline V gene data show CDR1 as SGHRS and CDR2 as YFSETQ. Looking up the rest from reference TRBV5-1 and TRBJ1-2 gives the full variable domain: KAGVTQTPRYLIKTRGQQVTLSCSPISGHRSVSWYQQTPGQGLQFLFEYFSETQRNKGNFPGRFSGRQFSNSRSEMNVSTLELGDSALYLCASSQGVDSTYGYTFGSGTRLTVV.

V gene TRBV6-4 combines with J gene TRBJ2-1; weak D call: TRBD1 (5 bases). Per the germline V gene, CDR1 is MRHNA and CDR2 is SNTAGT. V was cut by 7 bases and J by 10 bases, with 20 bases left in between. The CDR3 covers 14 residues. The CDR3 sequence: CASKSQGPVLEQFF. CDR3 coding DNA: TGTGCCAGCAAGTCTCAGGGTCCGGTATTAGAGCAGTTCTTC.

The gene calls are TRBV6-5 and TRBJ2-4; D may be TRBD1 (6 bases). Per germline, CDR1 MNHEY and CDR2 SVGAGI. The V gene lost 5 bases and the J gene lost 3 bases, with 14 bases spanning the gap. The CDR3 spans 15 residues. CDR3: CASSPTGFIKNIQYF. The CDR3 DNA sequence: TGTGCCAGCAGTCCTACAGGGTTTATCAAAAACATTCAGTACTTC.

The rearrangement uses TRBV28 and TRBJ1-1, with D possibly TRBD1 on 6 matching bases. Germline V lookup: CDR1 MDHEN, CDR2 SYDVKM. V lost 8 bases, J lost 0 bases, and 13 bases lay in between. The CDR3 loop spans 14 amino acids. The CDR3 loop is CASLTGLMNTEAFF. As DNA, the CDR3 is TGTGCCAGCCTGACAGGTCTCATGAACACTGAAGCTTTCTTT.

The chain recombines TRBV3-1 (or the pseudogene TRBV3-2) with TRBJ2-7; 8 positions match TRBD2. The V gene's germline CDR1 is LGHDT and CDR2 YNNKEL (reference sequence). The CDR3 runs 16 residues. The V gene end was trimmed by 1 base and the J gene end by 0 bases; junction bases not matched to a gene: 5. The CDR3 reads CASSQVRGANSYEQYF. In nucleotides, the CDR3 is TGTGCCAGCAGCCAAGTGCGGGGGGCCAACTCCTACGAGCAGTACTTC.

This clone was picked up one time. The chain employs TRBV10-2 and TRBJ1-1; weak D call: TRBD1 (6 bases). Germline assignment: CDR1 WSHSY and CDR2 SAAADI. The germline V and J ends were trimmed by 6 bases and 1 base, with 12 bases remaining between them. The CDR3 has 14 amino acids. CDR3 bases: TGCGCCAGCAGACCGGGACAAAAGAACACTGAAGCTTTCTTT. Protein: CASRPGQKNTEAFF.

The chain has TRBV5-1 and TRBJ2-3, with 8 bases fitting TRBD2. The CDR3 spans 15 residues. V shed 4 bases and J 0 bases; nucleotides not matched to a gene: 4. Germline CDR1 reads SGHRS; CDR2 reads YFSETQ. The DNA for the CDR3 is TGCGCCAGCAGCGAAGCGGGGGCTAGCACAGATACGCAGTATTTT. This translates into CASSEAGASTDTQYF.

V gene TRBV18 combines with J gene TRBJ1-1; D is possibly TRBD1 (5 bases). The CDR3 has 13 amino acids. V lost 3 bases to trimming and J lost 5 bases, with 10 bases between them. From germline, CDR1 is KGHSH and CDR2 LQKENI. As DNA, the CDR3 is TGTGCCAGCTCACCCGGGACGGAAACTGAAGCTTTCTTT. Its translation is CASSPGTETEAFF.

This chain links TRBV6-4 with TRBJ2-2; D remains unclear. The CDR3 length is 14 residues. Germline-derived CDR1 and CDR2 are MRHNA and SNTAGT. The V gene lost 6 bases and the J gene lost 7 bases, with 15 bases spanning the gap. The CDR3 region is CASSALGSGGELFF. CDR3 bases: TGTGCCAGCAGCGCTCTAGGTTCGGGCGGGGAGCTGTTTTTT.

This chain connects TRBV18 to TRBJ2-2; no clear D. This CDR3 is 15 amino acids long. The V end lost 6 bases, the J end lost 1 base, and 12 bases lay between the germline ends. The V gene's germline CDR1 is KGHSH and CDR2 LQKENI. CDR3 amino acids: CASSTTSVNTGELFF. In nucleotides, the CDR3 is TGTGCCAGCTCGACCACCTCGGTGAACACCGGGGAGCTGTTTTTT.

This clone came up once. The chain employs TRBV29-1 and TRBJ2-1; no clear D gene. Germline CDR1 is SQVTM and CDR2 is ANQGSEA. V was cut by 7 bases and J by 5 bases, with 15 bases left in between. The CDR3 is 13 amino acids. This chain's CDR3 is CSAGEGSDNEQFF. CDR3 nucleotides: TGCAGCGCCGGTGAAGGGTCCGACAATGAGCAGTTCTTC.

The genes are TRBV2 and TRBJ2-2; D remains ambiguous. The germline V gene encodes CDR1 SNHLY and CDR2 FYNNEI. CDR3 length: 16 amino acids. With 10 bases removed from V and 0 bases from J, the gap between germline ends came to 18 bases. The CDR3 bases are TGTGCCACAGAACGAGCGACGGCCGCGAACACCGGGGAGCTGTTTTTT. This sequence encodes CATERATAANTGELFF. Combining the CDR3 with reference TRBV2 and TRBJ2-2 gives the whole variable domain EPEVTQTPSHQVTQMGQEVILRCVPISNHLYFYWYRQILGQKVEFLVSFYNNEISEKSEIFDDQFSVERPDGSNFTLKIRSTKLEDSAMYFCATERATAANTGELFFGEGSRLTVL.

As for this clone: The sample carries other DNA sequences with the same CDR3. The chain is built from TRBV27 and TRBJ2-7; perhaps TRBD1 as D (5 bases). The CDR3 contains 13 residues. Trimming stripped 5 bases from V and 2 bases from J, with 10 bases between. CDR1 and CDR2 (germline): MNHEY, SMNVEV (reference sequence). CDR3 sequence (DNA): TGTGCCAGCAGTAGACAGCGTACCTACGAGCAGTACTTC. As protein: CASSRQRTYEQYF.